This T cell receptor (beta chain) is drawn from a study of T cell responses to AZD1222 COVID-19 vaccine. Findings and limits, study-wide: The CD4 TCRs associated with vaccination extended across spike and predominated at 160-218 and 743-854. There were mostly white British donors and more females than males, and clonal diversity was possibly underestimated.

Clones were sequenced by immunoSEQ multiplex PCR, and TCRdb holds only the in-frame ones, with some missing. The sample lists about 160,000 clones; 90% were seen once. Germline CDR1 reads KGHSH; CDR2 reads LQKENI. Trimming took 2 bases from V and 0 from J, leaving 11 bases between them. This CDR3 has 16 residues. About this clone: Its antigen remains unknown.

V is TRBV18 and J is TRBJ2-1, with D perhaps assigned TRBD1 or TRBD2 (5 bases each). The source material was peripheral blood, sampled on day 0 of AZD1222 vaccination. The clonotype was recovered from an adult in good health. CDR3 coding DNA: TGTGCCAGCTCACCAGAGGGGATACGCTCCTACAATGAGCAGTTCTTC. The encoded protein is CASSPEGIRSYNEQFF.